This T cell receptor (beta chain) comes out of a study of shared clonotypes between healthy human individuals. This CDR3 is built from 15 residues. Germline V gene lookup returns CDR1 PRHDT and CDR2 FYEKMQ (reference sequence). V shed 3 bases and J shed 5 bases, with 16 bases lying between them. This clone has just one count. The material for each subset, its genomic DNA, was split evenly across several immunoSEQ plates. The data were produced by immunoSEQ multiplex PCR, yet TCRdb's version contains in-frame clones alone and is incomplete. The repertoire holds about 1 million clones, with under 80% as singletons.

Material for sequencing was memory CD4+ T cells sorted from blood. Regarding subset: CD45RA-negative fraction. The chain uses TRBV13 and TRBJ1-1; D possibly corresponds to TRBD1 (6 bases). This TCR derives from a man between 18 and 35 years old in good health. Here the CDR3 reads CASSFYPGEFTEAFF. CDR3 nucleotides: TGTGCCAGCAGCTTTTATCCAGGGGAGTTTACTGAAGCTTTCTTT. Looking up the rest from reference TRBV13 and TRBJ1-1 gives the full variable domain: AAGVIQSPRHLIKEKRETATLKCYPIPRHDTVYWYQQGPGQDPQFLISFYEKMQSDKGSIPDRFSAQQFSDYHSELNMSSLELGDSALYFCASSFYPGEFTEAFFGQGTRLTVV.